The 12 T cell receptor beta chains listed next were all sequenced from one sample in a study of blood T cell repertoires in COVID-19. TCRdb's copy holds only in-frame clones and misses some; the assay was immunoSEQ multiplex PCR. Of a few hundred thousand clones detected, roughly 80% appear once; the ten largest clones hold approximately 3.5%. Sequenced material: peripheral blood. Every receptor here comes from a young woman with acute or convalescent COVID-19.

In this sample, this clone turned up a few times. The chain links TRBV10-3 to TRBJ2-7; 10 bases align to TRBD1. Germline CDR1 reads ENHRY; CDR2 reads SYGVKD. The CDR3 spans 13 residues. The V segment lost 6 bases and the J segment 3 bases; nucleotides outside the gene matches: 2. DNA of the CDR3: TGTGCCATCAGCCGGACAGGGGGCTACGAGCAGTACTTC. Translated, it gives CAISRTGGYEQYF.

The V and J genes are TRBV4-3 and TRBJ2-2, with TRBD1 matching over 9 bases. CDR3 size: 17 residues. V shed 0 bases and J 4 bases; nucleotides not matched to a gene: 6. The germline CDR1 and CDR2 sequences are LGHNA and YSLEER. The DNA for the CDR3 is TGCGCCAGCAGCCAAGACGTTGGGACAGGGCCCACCGGGGAGCTGTTTTTT. Translation gives CASSQDVGTGPTGELFF.

This chain joins TRBV4-1 and TRBJ2-5; TRBD2 might be the D (6 bases). The CDR3 has 15 residues. Trimming stripped 0 bases from V and 7 bases from J, with 15 bases between. Looked up from germline, CDR1 is MGHRA and CDR2 is YSYEKL. The CDR3 DNA reads as TGCGCCAGCAGCCAAGATCGGGCACGGGGGACGACCCAGTACTTC. Translated, it gives CASSQDRARGTTQYF.

V gene TRBV19 combines with J gene TRBJ2-1; D gene uncertain. V lost 5 bases, J lost 4 bases, and 6 bases lay in between. This CDR3 has 12 residues. Germline CDR1 LNHDA, CDR2 SQIVND (reference sequence). CDR3 DNA: TGTGCCAGTAGTTCAGATTACAATGAGCAGTTCTTC. Amino acids: CASSSDYNEQFF.

The chain is built from TRBV11-1 and TRBJ2-1; maybe TRBD2 (6 bases). CDR1 is SGHAT, CDR2 FQDESV, per germline (reference sequence). The CDR3 runs 14 residues. Trimming took off 3 bases at V and 6 bases at J, with 12 bases between the two ends. The chain's CDR3 is CASSFTGEGNEQFF. The CDR3 DNA reads TGTGCCAGCAGCTTCACGGGAGAGGGCAATGAGCAGTTCTTC.

The rearrangement links TRBV10-3 to TRBJ1-1; D might be TRBD1 (5 bases). Germline V gene lookup returns CDR1 ENHRY and CDR2 SYGVKD. There are 13 residues in the CDR3. V was cut by 10 bases and J by 0 bases, with 12 bases left in between. DNA of the CDR3: TGTGCCACCTTAGGGACTGTGAACACTGAAGCTTTCTTT. Residues: CATLGTVNTEAFF.

The rearrangement joins TRBV5-1 to TRBJ2-7, with 9 bases aligning to TRBD1. The CDR3 extends over 15 amino acids. V dropped 4 bases and J dropped 1; count of bases not matched to a gene: 6. Germline V gene lookup returns CDR1 SGHRS and CDR2 YFSETQ. Written as DNA, the CDR3 is TGCGCCAGCAGCGCAGGACAGGGGACTTCCTACGAGCAGTACTTC. It translates to CASSAGQGTSYEQYF. The full variable domain, rest sourced from reference TRBV5-1 and TRBJ2-7, is KAGVTQTPRYLIKTRGQQVTLSCSPISGHRSVSWYQQTPGQGLQFLFEYFSETQRNKGNFPGRFSGRQFSNSRSEMNVSTLELGDSALYLCASSAGQGTSYEQYFGPGTRLTVT.

V usage is TRBV15 and J usage is TRBJ1-5; 9 nucleotides agree with TRBD1. The germline gives CDR1 LNHNV, CDR2 YYDKDF (reference sequence). Germline trimming cut 4 bases from V and 3 bases from J; bases unmatched to any gene: 4. The CDR3 totals 15 residues. As DNA, the CDR3 is TGTGCCACCAGCAAGGACAGGGGCACCAATCAGCCCCAGCATTTT. Its protein product is CATSKDRGTNQPQHF.

V and J are TRBV28 and TRBJ1-1; the D is unclear. Germline-derived CDR1 and CDR2 are MDHEN and SYDVKM. Trimming removed 4 bases from V and 5 bases from J, with 8 bases in between. The CDR3 runs to 12 residues. The CDR3 region is CASSSEATEAFF. The CDR3 region has the DNA TGTGCCAGCAGTTCCGAGGCGACTGAAGCTTTCTTT.

The chain joins TRBV20-1 to TRBJ2-3, with 7 bases lining up with TRBD2. The junction had 10 bases not matched to a gene; V was cut back by 3 bases and J by 7 bases. CDR3 length: 14 amino acids. The germline CDR1 and CDR2 sequences are DFQATT and SNEGSKA (reference sequence). DNA of the CDR3: TGCAGTGCTAGTATGGGACTACTCTCAAATACGCAGTATTTT. This translates into CSASMGLLSNTQYF.

The chain employs TRBV4-2 and TRBJ1-5; D is unresolved. Trimming left V 0 bases short and J 5 bases short, with 14 bases between. This CDR3 has 16 residues. CDR1 LGHNA and CDR2 YNFKEQ come from the germline V gene. In nucleotides, the CDR3 is TGTGCCAGCAGCCAAGATCTTGCCGGGGAGTATCAGCCCCAGCATTTT. Encoded protein: CASSQDLAGEYQPQHF.

The chain recombines TRBV9 with TRBJ1-1, with a tentative D call TRBD1 (6 bases). The CDR3 has 14 residues. Germline CDR1 is SGDLS and CDR2 is YYNGEE. V was shortened by 2 bases and J by 3 bases, with 11 bases between the two germline ends. CDR3: CASSVHRADTEAFF. In nucleotides, the CDR3 is TGTGCCAGCAGCGTCCACAGGGCTGACACTGAAGCTTTCTTT. Based on the CDR3 plus reference TRBV9 and TRBJ1-1, the full variable domain is DSGVTQTPKHLITATGQRVTLRCSPRSGDLSVYWYQQSLDQGLQFLIQYYNGEERAKGNILERFSAQQFPDLHSELNLSSLELGDSALYFCASSVHRADTEAFFGQGTRLTVV.